These 14 T cell receptor beta chains share one sample of origin, sequenced in a study of blood T cell repertoires in COVID-19. Profiling relied on immunoSEQ multiplex PCR, and the TCRdb table lists in-frame clones only, not all of them. The profile shows 250,000 to 350,000 clones, 88% of them singletons. The specimen sequenced was PBMCs or T cells enriched from blood (not recorded which). These receptors were collected from a woman aged 55-69 years in a cohort exposed to, infected with or recovered from COVID-19 (not recorded which).

This clone was observed a handful of times. V and J are TRBV7-9 and TRBJ2-7; D unresolved. The CDR3 consists of 16 residues. From germline, CDR1 is SEHNR and CDR2 FQNEAQ (reference sequence). Between the trimmed V and J ends, which lost 5 bases and 0 bases, there was a span of 17 bases. CDR3 protein: CASSPRQTASSYEQYF. CDR3 nucleotide sequence: TGTGCCAGCAGCCCGAGACAAACAGCTTCCTCCTACGAGCAGTACTTC. Drawing the rest from reference TRBV7-9 and TRBJ2-7, the complete variable domain is DTGVSQNPRHKITKRGQNVTFRCDPISEHNRLYWYRQTLGQGPEFLTYFQNEAQLEKSRLLSDRFSAERPKGSFSTLEIQRTEQGDSAMYLCASSPRQTASSYEQYFGPGTRLTVT.

This chain links TRBV5-4 with TRBJ1-1, with D perhaps TRBD1 (5 bases). Germline loops: CDR1 SGHNT, CDR2 YYREEE (reference sequence). Trimming removed 0 bases at V and 4 bases at J, with 10 bases between. The CDR3 sequence is 14 residues long. The CDR3 bases are TGTGCCAGCAGCTTGGTAGGGGCTGGCACTGAAGCTTTCTTT. It specifies CASSLVGAGTEAFF.

The chain recombines TRBV19 with TRBJ2-4, with 8 bases fitting TRBD1. Trimming took 3 bases from V and 7 from J; bases not matched to a gene: 5. The germline V gene has CDR1 LNHDA and CDR2 SQIVND (reference sequence). The CDR3 length is 14 residues. CDR3 in amino acids: CASSMTGAPNIQYF. CDR3 nucleotide sequence: TGTGCCAGTAGTATGACAGGGGCGCCGAACATTCAGTACTTC.

The gene calls are TRBV7-9 and TRBJ2-1, with D possibly TRBD2 on 5 matching bases. The germline V gene has CDR1 SEHNR and CDR2 FQNEAQ (reference sequence). V was shortened by 7 bases and J by 4 bases, with 8 bases between the two germline ends. CDR3 length: 12 residues. In DNA form, the CDR3 reads TGTGCCAGCACCCGGGGTTACAATGAGCAGTTCTTC. It encodes CASTRGYNEQFF.

This rearrangement joins TRBV7-2 to TRBJ1-3, with a tentative D call TRBD1 (6 bases). The ends were cut back, 5 bases at V and 0 bases at J, with 11 bases in the middle. Germline assignment: CDR1 SGHTA and CDR2 FQGNSA. The CDR3 is 15 amino acids. The CDR3 spells CASSNDRNSGNTIYF. For the CDR3, the DNA is TGTGCCAGCAGCAACGACAGGAACTCTGGAAACACCATATATTTT.

Only one count was recorded for this clone. V and J are TRBV28 and TRBJ2-1; 11 bases agree with TRBD2. The CDR3 covers 15 residues. CDR1 is MDHEN and CDR2 is SYDVKM in the germline V gene. V shed 6 bases, J shed 6 bases, and the junction held 7 bases outside the gene matches. As DNA, the CDR3 is TGTGCCAGCAGATTTACTAGCGGGAGAGTCAATGAGCAGTTCTTC. Translating it yields CASRFTSGRVNEQFF.

The chain is built from TRBV6-5 and TRBJ2-7; tentative D call: TRBD1 (6 bases). Germline-derived CDR1 and CDR2 are MNHEY and SVGAGI. Trimming shortened V by 6 bases and J by 5 bases, and 14 bases separated the two germline ends. This CDR3 is 13 amino acids long. CDR3 protein: CASRIDRRHEQYF. Here the CDR3 DNA reads TGTGCCAGCAGGATCGACAGGCGGCACGAGCAGTACTTC.

The chain employs TRBV6-5 and TRBJ1-4; tentatively, D is TRBD1 (6 bases). CDR3 length equals 14 residues. Germline V CDR1 and CDR2: MNHEY, SVGAGI. V lost 10 bases, J lost 5 bases, and 17 bases lay in between. The CDR3 nucleotides read TGTGCCACGGGGCAACAGGGAAGGAATGAAAAACTGTTTTTT. It specifies CATGQQGRNEKLFF.

The chain employs TRBV19 and TRBJ2-7, with TRBD2 identical over 9 bases. Unmatched junction bases numbered 18, after V lost 3 bases and J lost 0 bases. CDR1 is LNHDA, CDR2 SQIVND, per germline (reference sequence). The CDR3 totals 20 residues. CDR3 DNA: TGTGCCAGTAGTATGGGAGACGGCGCGGGAGGGTCACGAAGCTCCTACGAGCAGTACTTC. Translating gives CASSMGDGAGGSRSSYEQYF.

This chain connects TRBV7-8 to TRBJ2-7, with D perhaps matching TRBD2 (5 bases). CDR1 SGHVS and CDR2 FQNEAQ come from the germline V gene. This CDR3 has 13 residues. V gave up 0 bases and J gave up 3 bases, with 6 bases separating them. DNA of the CDR3: TGTGCCAGCAGCTTAGCGACTAACTACGAGCAGTACTTC. Its protein is CASSLATNYEQYF. Complete variable domain (other parts from reference TRBV7-8 and TRBJ2-7): GAGVSQSPRYKVAKRGQDVALRCDPISGHVSLFWYQQALGQGPEFLTYFQNEAQLDKSGLPSDRFFAERPEGSVSTLKIQRTQQEDSAVYLCASSLATNYEQYFGPGTRLTVT.

This sequence joins TRBV5-1 and TRBJ2-6; 7 positions match TRBD1. Germline V gene data show CDR1 as SGHRS and CDR2 as YFSETQ. Trimming cost V 0 bases and J 0 bases; bases outside gene matches: 0. This CDR3 has 16 residues. This CDR3 is CASSLGDSSGANVLTF. The CDR3 coding sequence is TGCGCCAGCAGCTTGGGGGACAGCTCTGGGGCCAACGTCCTGACTTTC.

This clone appeared once. This chain uses TRBV2 with TRBJ2-5; 12 bases match TRBD1. Germline assignment: CDR1 SNHLY and CDR2 FYNNEI. V trimming: 6 bases; J trimming: 4 bases; junction bases outside the gene matches: 3. The CDR3 sequence is 14 residues long. CDR3 nucleotide sequence: TGTGCCAGCAGCCCGGGACAGGGGGCAGAGACCCAGTACTTC. It specifies CASSPGQGAETQYF.

This clone has only one observation. The chain carries TRBV5-8 and TRBJ1-1; 8 bases agree with TRBD1. CDR1 is SGHTS and CDR2 is YDEGEE in the germline V gene. V lost 3 bases and J lost 4; bases outside the gene matches: 8. There are 15 residues in the CDR3. The CDR3, as DNA: TGTGCCAGCAGCTCGGGAGGACAGGGAGCCACTGAAGCTTTCTTT. It encodes CASSSGGQGATEAFF.

This sequence joins TRBV15 and TRBJ2-1; the match to TRBD2 covers 13 bases. The CDR3 spans 14 residues. With 6 bases clipped from V and 6 bases from J, the junction kept 2 bases outside the gene matches. Looked up from germline, CDR1 is LNHNV and CDR2 is YYDKDF (reference sequence). In DNA, the CDR3 is TGTGCCACCAGGGGGACTAGCGGGACCAATGAGCAGTTCTTC. Translated: CATRGTSGTNEQFF.